This T cell receptor beta chain was recorded in a study of naive and memory T cell subsets. Overall study results and limits: In CD4 and CD8 cells, diversity dropped from naive through EMRA. A few larger clonotypes appeared in naive repertoires, especially CD8, possibly memory cells re-expressing CD45RA. In naive cells, over 95% of TCR sequences were seen only once. Findings for naive and memory subsets could not be checked against ground truth.

CMV status came from CD4+ T cell IFNgamma after overnight CMV lysate stimulation of fresh PBMCs. This clonotype has just a few counts. The antigen is undetermined. This CDR3 spans 21 amino acids. Germline V lookup: CDR1 SGHDN, CDR2 FVKESK. The V gene end was trimmed by 0 bases and the J gene end by 0 bases; junction bases not matched to a gene: 18. An equimolar mix of two oligonucleotides served as the beta constant-region primer for TRBC1 and TRBC2. Nested alpha and beta constant-region primers with the SP2 primer drove four PCR rounds on ligated cDNA. One entry per CDR3 protein results from TCRdb running MiXCR on the UMI-ligation and nested PCR reads. The profile shows approximately 140,000 distinct CDR3 sequences, over 20% of them singletons.

This TCR came from a human donor in good health. Sequencing was done on a sample of naive CD4+ T cells from blood. The rearrangement uses TRBV14 and TRBJ2-3; TRBD1 aligns across 7 bases. CDR3 loop: CASSQDRSGTAPRFSTDTQYF. The CDR3 region has the DNA TGTGCCAGCAGCCAAGATAGGTCCGGGACAGCCCCTCGTTTTAGCACAGATACGCAGTATTTT. The whole variable domain, filled in from reference TRBV14 and TRBJ2-3, reads EAGVTQFPSHSVIEKGQTVTLRCDPISGHDNLYWYRRVMGKEIKFLLHFVKESKQDESGMPNNRFLAERTGGTYSTLKVQPAELEDSGVYFCASSQDRSGTAPRFSTDTQYFGPGTRLTVL.